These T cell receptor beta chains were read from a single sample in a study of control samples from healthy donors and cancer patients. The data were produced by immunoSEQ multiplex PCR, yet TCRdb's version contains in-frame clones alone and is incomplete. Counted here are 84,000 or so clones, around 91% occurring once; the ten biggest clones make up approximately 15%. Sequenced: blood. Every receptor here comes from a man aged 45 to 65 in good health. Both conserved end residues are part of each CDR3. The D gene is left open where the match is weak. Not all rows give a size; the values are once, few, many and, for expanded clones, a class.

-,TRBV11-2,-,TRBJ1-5,CASSPTGISNQPQHF,TGTGCCAGCAGCCCAACAGGGATAAGCAATCAGCCCCAGCATTTT
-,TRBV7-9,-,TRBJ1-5,CASSPDGYQPQHF,TGTGCCAGCAGCCCGGACGGATATCAGCCCCAGCATTTT
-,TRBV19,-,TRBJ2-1,CASSRGQNNEQFF,TGTGCCAGTAGTCGAGGACAGAACAATGAGCAGTTCTTC
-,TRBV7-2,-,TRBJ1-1,CASSLARENTEAFF,TGTGCCAGCAGCTTAGCGAGGGAGAACACTGAAGCTTTCTTT
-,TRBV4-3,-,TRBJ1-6,CASSQESSVGSPLHF,TGCGCCAGCAGCCAAGAAAGCTCTGTGGGCTCACCCCTCCACTTT
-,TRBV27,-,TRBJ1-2,CASGDLLYGYTF,TGTGCCAGCGGAGATCTCCTCTATGGCTACACCTTC
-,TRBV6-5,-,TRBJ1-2,CASSYSGGNYGYTF,TGTGCCAGCAGTTATTCGGGGGGCAACTATGGCTACACCTTC
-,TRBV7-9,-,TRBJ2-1,CASTKGGWNYNEQFF,TGTGCCAGCACTAAAGGGGGATGGAATTACAATGAGCAGTTCTTC
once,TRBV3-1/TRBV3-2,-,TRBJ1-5,CASSQGWQGNQPQHF,TGTGCCAGCAGCCAAGGATGGCAGGGCAATCAGCCCCAGCATTTT
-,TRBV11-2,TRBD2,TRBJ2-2,CASSLGLEGGELFF,TGTGCCAGCAGCTTGGGACTAGAGGGCGGGGAGCTGTTTTTT
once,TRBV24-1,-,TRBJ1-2,CATSDFGYGYTF,TGTGCCACCAGTGATTTCGGCTATGGCTACACCTTC
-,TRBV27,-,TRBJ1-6,CASSWEGNSPLHF,TGTGCCAGCAGTTGGGAGGGTAATTCACCCCTCCACTTT
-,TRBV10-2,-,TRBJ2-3,CASSPNTDTQYF,TGCGCCAGCAGTCCGAACACAGATACGCAGTATTTT
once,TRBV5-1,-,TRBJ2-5,CASSVWRGETQYF,TGCGCCAGCAGCGTGTGGAGGGGGGAGACCCAGTACTTC
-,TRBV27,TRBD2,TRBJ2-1,CASSSLAGSYNEQFF,TGTGCCAGCAGTTCACTAGCGGGAAGCTACAATGAGCAGTTCTTC
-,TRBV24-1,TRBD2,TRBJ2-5,CATSDSGLAGQETQYF,TGTGCCACCAGTGATTCGGGACTAGCGGGACAAGAGACCCAGTACTTC
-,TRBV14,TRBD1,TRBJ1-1,CASSQRTGMNTEAFF,TGTGCCAGCAGCCAGAGGACAGGGATGAACACTGAAGCTTTCTTT
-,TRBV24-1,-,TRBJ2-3,CATSRPLEGDRTDTQYF,TGTGCCACCAGTAGGCCTCTAGAAGGTGATCGAACAGATACGCAGTATTTT
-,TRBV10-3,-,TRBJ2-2,CAISQGFTGELFF,TGTGCCATCTCCCAGGGGTTCACCGGGGAGCTGTTTTTT
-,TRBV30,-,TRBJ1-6,CAWSVSGNSPLHF,TGTGCCTGGAGTGTAAGTGGGAATTCACCCCTCCACTTT
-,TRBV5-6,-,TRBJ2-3,CASSFGSLDTQYF,TGTGCCAGCAGCTTCGGCAGCCTAGATACGCAGTATTTT
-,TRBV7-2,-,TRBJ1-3,CASSSSGNSGNTIYF,TGTGCCAGCAGCTCTTCTGGTAACTCTGGAAACACCATATATTTT
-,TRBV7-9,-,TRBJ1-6,CASSLAGQYNSPLHF,TGTGCCAGCAGCTTAGCCGGCCAGTATAATTCACCCCTCCACTTT
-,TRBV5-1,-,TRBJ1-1,CASSLAGFTAQEEAFF,TGCGCCAGCAGCTTGGCGGGATTTACGGCGCAGGAAGAAGCTTTCTTT
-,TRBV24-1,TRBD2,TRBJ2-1,CATSVAGSYNEQFF,TGTGCCACCAGTGTAGCGGGGAGCTACAATGAGCAGTTCTTC
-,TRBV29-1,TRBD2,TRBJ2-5,CSVIAGGTETQYF,TGCAGCGTTATAGCGGGGGGCACCGAGACCCAGTACTTC
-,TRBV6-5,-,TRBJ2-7,CASSYSDIGREKYF,TGTGCCAGCAGTTACTCGGATATTGGCAGGGAAAAGTACTTC
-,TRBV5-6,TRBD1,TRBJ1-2,CASSLGTGSFSNYGYTF,TGTGCCAGCAGCTTGGGGACAGGAAGTTTTTCTAACTATGGCTACACCTTC
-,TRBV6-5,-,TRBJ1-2,CASSYRAYGYTF,TGTGCCAGCAGTTACCGGGCTTATGGCTACACCTTC
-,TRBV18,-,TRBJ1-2,CASSPPGVRQGGGYTF,TGTGCCAGCTCACCACCGGGAGTCCGGCAGGGAGGTGGCTACACCTTC
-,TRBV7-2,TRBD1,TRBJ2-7,CASSILGQGPGEQYF,TGTGCCAGCAGCATTCTTGGACAGGGTCCGGGCGAGCAGTACTTC
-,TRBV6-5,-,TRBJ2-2,CASSPTGLTGELFF,TGTGCCAGCAGTCCGACAGGACTCACCGGGGAGCTGTTTTTT
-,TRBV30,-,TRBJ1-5,CAWGRDSNQPQHF,TGTGCCTGGGGGAGGGATAGCAATCAGCCCCAGCATTTT
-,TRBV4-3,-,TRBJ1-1,CASSRVDGAEAFF,TGCGCCAGCAGCCGGGTAGACGGCGCTGAAGCTTTCTTT
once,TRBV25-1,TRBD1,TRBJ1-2,CASRTGGDYGYTF,TGTGCCAGCAGAACAGGGGGTGACTATGGCTACACCTTC
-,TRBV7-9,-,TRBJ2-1,CASSSNEQFF,TGTGCCAGCAGCTCAAATGAGCAGTTCTTC
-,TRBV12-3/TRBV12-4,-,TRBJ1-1,CASRLTGNTEAFF,TGTGCCAGCAGACTTACAGGGAACACTGAAGCTTTCTTT
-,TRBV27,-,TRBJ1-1,CASSLSANTEAFF,TGTGCCAGCAGTTTGTCTGCTAACACTGAAGCTTTCTTT
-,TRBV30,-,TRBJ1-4,CAWSEFQGGLFF,TGTGCCTGGAGTGAATTTCAGGGAGGACTGTTTTTT
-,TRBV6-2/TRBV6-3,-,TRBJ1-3,CASSVSAPNTIYF,TGTGCCAGCAGCGTCAGCGCTCCGAACACCATATATTTT
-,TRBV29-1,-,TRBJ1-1,CSVESGPGEAFF,TGCAGCGTTGAAAGTGGCCCCGGTGAAGCTTTCTTT
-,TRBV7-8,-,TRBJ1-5,CASSLALGNQPQHF,TGTGCCAGCAGCTTAGCGCTAGGGAATCAGCCCCAGCATTTT
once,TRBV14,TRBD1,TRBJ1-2,CASSPDRVINSYTF,TGTGCCAGCAGCCCCGACAGGGTTATAAATAGCTACACCTTC
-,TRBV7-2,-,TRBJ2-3,CASSSYGSGSNTQYF,TGTGCCAGCAGCTCATACGGTAGCGGATCAAATACGCAGTATTTT
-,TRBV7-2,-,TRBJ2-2,CASSLGGPSGELFF,TGTGCCAGCAGCTTAGGCGGACCTAGCGGGGAGCTGTTTTTT
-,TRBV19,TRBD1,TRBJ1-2,CASSIGGTGGEYGYTF,TGTGCCAGTAGTATAGGGGGGACAGGAGGAGAGTATGGCTACACCTTC
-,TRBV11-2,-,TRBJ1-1,CASSPPRHRNTEAFF,TGTGCCAGCAGCCCCCCTCGGCATAGGAACACTGAAGCTTTCTTT
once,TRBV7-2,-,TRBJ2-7,CASSLKQGPAYEQYF,TGTGCCAGCAGCTTAAAACAGGGACCTGCCTACGAGCAGTACTTC